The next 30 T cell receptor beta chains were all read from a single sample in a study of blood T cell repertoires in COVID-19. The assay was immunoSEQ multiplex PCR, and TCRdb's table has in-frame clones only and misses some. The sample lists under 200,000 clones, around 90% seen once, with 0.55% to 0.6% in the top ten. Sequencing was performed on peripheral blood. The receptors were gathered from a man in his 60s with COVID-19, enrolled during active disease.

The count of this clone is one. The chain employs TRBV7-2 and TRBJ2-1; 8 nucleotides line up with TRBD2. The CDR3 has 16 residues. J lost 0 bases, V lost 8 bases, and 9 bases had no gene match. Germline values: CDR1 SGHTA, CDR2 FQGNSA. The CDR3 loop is CASSGLAGSSYNEQFF. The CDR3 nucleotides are TGTGCCAGCTCCGGGCTAGCGGGTAGCTCCTACAATGAGCAGTTCTTC.

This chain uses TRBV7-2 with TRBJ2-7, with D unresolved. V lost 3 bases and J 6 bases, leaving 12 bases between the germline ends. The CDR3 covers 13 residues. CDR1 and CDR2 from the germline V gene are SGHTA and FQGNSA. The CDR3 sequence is CASSFGMWPEQYF. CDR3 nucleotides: TGTGCCAGCAGCTTTGGTATGTGGCCCGAGCAGTACTTC.

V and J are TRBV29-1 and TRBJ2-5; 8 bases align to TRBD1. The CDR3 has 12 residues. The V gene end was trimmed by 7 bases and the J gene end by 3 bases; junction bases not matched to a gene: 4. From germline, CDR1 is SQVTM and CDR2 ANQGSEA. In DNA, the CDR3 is TGCAGCGCCGGACAGGGAAAAGAGACCCAGTACTTC. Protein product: CSAGQGKETQYF.

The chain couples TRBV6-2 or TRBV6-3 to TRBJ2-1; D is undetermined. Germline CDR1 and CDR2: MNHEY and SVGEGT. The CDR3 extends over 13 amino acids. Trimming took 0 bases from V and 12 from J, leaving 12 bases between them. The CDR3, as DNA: TGTGCCAGCAGTTACTCCCAGGTTTTGGGGCAGTTCTTC. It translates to CASSYSQVLGQFF.

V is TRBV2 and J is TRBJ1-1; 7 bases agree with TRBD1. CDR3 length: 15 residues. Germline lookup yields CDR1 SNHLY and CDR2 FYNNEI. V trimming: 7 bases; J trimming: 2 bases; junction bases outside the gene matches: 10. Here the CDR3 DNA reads TGTGCCAGCACCCCAAGGGACAGCCTCAACACTGAAGCTTTCTTT. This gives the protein CASTPRDSLNTEAFF.

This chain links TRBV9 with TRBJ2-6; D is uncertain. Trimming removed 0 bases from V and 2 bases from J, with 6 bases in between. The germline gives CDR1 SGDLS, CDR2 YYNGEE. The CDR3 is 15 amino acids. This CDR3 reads CASSVATAGANVLTF. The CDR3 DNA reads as TGTGCCAGCAGCGTAGCAACAGCTGGGGCCAACGTCCTGACTTTC.

CDR3 protein: CASSRQGDNSPLHF. DNA for the CDR3: TGTGCCAGCAGTCGACAGGGAGATAATTCACCCCTCCACTTT. The chain uses TRBV6-5 and TRBJ1-6; TRBD1 agrees at 7 bases. The germline gives CDR1 MNHEY, CDR2 SVGAGI. The CDR3 extends over 14 amino acids. J lost 5 bases, V lost 5 bases, and 3 bases had no gene match.

CDR3 in amino acids: CASSPGTQNEKLFF. The DNA for the CDR3 is TGTGCCAGCAGTCCAGGGACACAGAATGAAAAACTGTTTTTT. The gene calls are TRBV28 and TRBJ1-4, with D perhaps TRBD1 (6 bases). Germline CDR1 and CDR2: MDHEN and SYDVKM. The CDR3 extends over 14 amino acids. Trimming removed 5 bases at V and 5 bases at J, with 12 bases between.

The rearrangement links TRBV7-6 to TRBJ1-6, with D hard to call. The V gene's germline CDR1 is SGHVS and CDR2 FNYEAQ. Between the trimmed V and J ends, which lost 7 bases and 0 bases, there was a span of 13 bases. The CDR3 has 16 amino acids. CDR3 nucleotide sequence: TGTGCCAGCACCCCTACAAGGAGCTCCTATAATTCACCCCTCCACTTT. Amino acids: CASTPTRSSYNSPLHF.

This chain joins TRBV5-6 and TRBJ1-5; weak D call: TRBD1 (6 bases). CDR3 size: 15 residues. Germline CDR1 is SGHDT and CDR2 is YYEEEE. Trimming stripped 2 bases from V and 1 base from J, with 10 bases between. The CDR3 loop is CASSFYRVSNQPQHF. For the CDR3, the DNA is TGTGCCAGCAGCTTCTACAGGGTGAGCAATCAGCCCCAGCATTTT. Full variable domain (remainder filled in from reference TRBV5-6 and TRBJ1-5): DAGVTQSPTHLIKTRGQQVTLRCSPKSGHDTVSWYQQALGQGPQFIFQYYEEEERQRGNFPDRFSGHQFPNYSSELNVNALLLGDSALYLCASSFYRVSNQPQHFGDGTRLSIL.

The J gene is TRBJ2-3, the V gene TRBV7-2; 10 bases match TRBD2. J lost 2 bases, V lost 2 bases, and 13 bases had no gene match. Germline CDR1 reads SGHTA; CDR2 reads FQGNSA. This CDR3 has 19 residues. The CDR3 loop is CASSLMGWASGGITDTQYF. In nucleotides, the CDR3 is TGTGCCAGCAGCTTAATGGGGTGGGCTAGCGGGGGCATCACAGATACGCAGTATTTT.

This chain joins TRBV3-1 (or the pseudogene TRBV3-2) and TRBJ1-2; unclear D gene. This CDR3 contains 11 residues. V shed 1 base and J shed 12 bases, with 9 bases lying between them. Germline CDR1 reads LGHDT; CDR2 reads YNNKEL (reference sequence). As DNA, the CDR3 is TGTGCCAGCAGCCAAGGAGAGGTAGACACCTTC. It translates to CASSQGEVDTF.

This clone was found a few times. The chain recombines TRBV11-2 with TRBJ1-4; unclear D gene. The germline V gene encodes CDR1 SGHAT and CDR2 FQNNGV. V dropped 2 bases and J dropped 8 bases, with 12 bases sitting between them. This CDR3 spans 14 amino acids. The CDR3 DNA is TGTGCCAGCAGCTTAAGCCCCCGCCCAGAAAAACTGTTTTTT. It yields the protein CASSLSPRPEKLFF.

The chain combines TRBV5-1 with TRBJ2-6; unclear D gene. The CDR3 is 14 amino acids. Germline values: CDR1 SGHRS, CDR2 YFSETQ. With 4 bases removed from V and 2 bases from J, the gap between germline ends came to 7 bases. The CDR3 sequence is CASSQVPGANVLTF. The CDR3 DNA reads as TGCGCCAGCAGCCAGGTACCTGGGGCCAACGTCCTGACTTTC.

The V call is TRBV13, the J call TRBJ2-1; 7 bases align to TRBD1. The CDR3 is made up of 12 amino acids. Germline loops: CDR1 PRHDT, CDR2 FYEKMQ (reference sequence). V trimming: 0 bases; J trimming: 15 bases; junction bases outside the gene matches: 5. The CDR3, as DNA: TGTGCCAGCAGCTTAGGAACCGGGACAGTGTTCTTC. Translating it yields CASSLGTGTVFF.

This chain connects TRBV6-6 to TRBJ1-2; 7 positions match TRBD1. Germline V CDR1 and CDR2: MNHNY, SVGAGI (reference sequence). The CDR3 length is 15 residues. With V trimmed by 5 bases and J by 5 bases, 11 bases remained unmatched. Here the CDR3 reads CASSGTLTGNYGYTF. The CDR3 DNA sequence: TGTGCCAGCAGTGGGACCCTGACAGGGAATTATGGCTACACCTTC.

CDR3: CASRGGREQGNEQFF. The CDR3 nucleotides read TGTGCCAGCAGAGGGGGGCGGGAGCAGGGGAATGAGCAGTTCTTC. The chain carries TRBV5-4 and TRBJ2-1; maybe TRBD2 (7 bases). Trimming shortened V by 5 bases and J by 7 bases, and 19 bases separated the two germline ends. The length of the CDR3 is 15 residues. Germline CDR1 reads SGHNT; CDR2 reads YYREEE (reference sequence).

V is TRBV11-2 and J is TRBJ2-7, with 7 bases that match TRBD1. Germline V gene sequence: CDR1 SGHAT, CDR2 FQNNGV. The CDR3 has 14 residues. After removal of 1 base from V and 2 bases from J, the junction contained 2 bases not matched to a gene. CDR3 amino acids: CASSLGQGPYEQYF. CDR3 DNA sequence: TGTGCCAGCAGCTTAGGACAGGGCCCCTACGAGCAGTACTTC.

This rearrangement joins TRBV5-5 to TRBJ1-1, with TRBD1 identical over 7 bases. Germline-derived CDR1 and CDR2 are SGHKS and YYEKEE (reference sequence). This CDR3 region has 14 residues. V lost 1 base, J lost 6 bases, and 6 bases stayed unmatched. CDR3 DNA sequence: TGTGCCAGCAGCTTGTTAGGGGGCAGAGCTGAAGCTTTCTTT. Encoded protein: CASSLLGGRAEAFF.

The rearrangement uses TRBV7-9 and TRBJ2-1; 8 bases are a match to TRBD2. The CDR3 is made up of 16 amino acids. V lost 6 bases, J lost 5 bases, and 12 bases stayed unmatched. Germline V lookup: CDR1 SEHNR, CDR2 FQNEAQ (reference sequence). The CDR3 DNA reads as TGTGCCAGCAGATACAGCGGGAGCGGAACTAACAATGAGCAGTTCTTC. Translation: CASRYSGSGTNNEQFF.

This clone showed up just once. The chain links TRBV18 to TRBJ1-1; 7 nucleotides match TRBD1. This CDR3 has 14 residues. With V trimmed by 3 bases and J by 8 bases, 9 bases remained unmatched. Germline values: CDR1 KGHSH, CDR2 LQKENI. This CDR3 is CASSPGSTGPEAFF. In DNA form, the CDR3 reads TGTGCCAGCTCACCCGGCTCGACAGGGCCCGAAGCTTTCTTT.

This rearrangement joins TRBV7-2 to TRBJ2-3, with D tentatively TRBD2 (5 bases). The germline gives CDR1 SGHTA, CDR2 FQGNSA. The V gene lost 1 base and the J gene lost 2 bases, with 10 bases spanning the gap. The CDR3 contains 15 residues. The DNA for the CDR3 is TGTGCCAGCAGCTTAGTCGGAGGAGCCACAGATACGCAGTATTTT. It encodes CASSLVGGATDTQYF.

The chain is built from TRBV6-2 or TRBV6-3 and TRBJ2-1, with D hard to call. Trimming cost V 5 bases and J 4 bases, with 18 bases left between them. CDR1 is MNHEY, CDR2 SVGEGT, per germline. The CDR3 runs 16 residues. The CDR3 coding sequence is TGTGCCAGCAGTGATCCCCCCCGTTGGAGTTACAATGAGCAGTTCTTC. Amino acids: CASSDPPRWSYNEQFF.

CDR3 loop: CASSWRQGLSYEQYF. CDR3 bases: TGTGCCAGCAGCTGGAGGCAGGGGCTCTCCTACGAGCAGTACTTC. This chain uses TRBV7-6 with TRBJ2-7; D possibly corresponds to TRBD1 (6 bases). Looked up from germline, CDR1 is SGHVS and CDR2 is FNYEAQ. V gave up 4 bases and J gave up 0 bases, with 13 bases separating them. The CDR3 contains 15 residues.

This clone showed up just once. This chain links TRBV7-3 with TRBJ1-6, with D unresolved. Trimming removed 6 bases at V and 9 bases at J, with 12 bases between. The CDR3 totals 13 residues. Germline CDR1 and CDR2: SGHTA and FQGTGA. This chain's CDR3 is CASSEGSGSPLHF. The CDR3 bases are TGTGCCAGCAGTGAGGGTAGCGGTTCACCCCTCCACTTT.

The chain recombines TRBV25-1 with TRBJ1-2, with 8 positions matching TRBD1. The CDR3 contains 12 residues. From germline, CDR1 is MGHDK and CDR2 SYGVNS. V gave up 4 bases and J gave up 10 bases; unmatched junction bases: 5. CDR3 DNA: TGTGCCAGCAGTGTCGGACAGGGCGCCTACACCTTC. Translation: CASSVGQGAYTF.

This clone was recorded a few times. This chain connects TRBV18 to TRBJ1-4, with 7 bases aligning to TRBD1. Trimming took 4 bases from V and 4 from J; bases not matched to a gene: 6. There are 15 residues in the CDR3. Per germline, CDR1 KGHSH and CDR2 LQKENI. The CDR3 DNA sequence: TGTGCCAGCTCACAGGGGGCGTCGGGTAATGAAAAACTGTTTTTT. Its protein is CASSQGASGNEKLFF.

The CDR3 DNA sequence: TGTGCCAGCAGTTTGGCGAACACTGAAGCTTTCTTT. It encodes CASSLANTEAFF. This sequence joins TRBV12-3 or TRBV12-4 and TRBJ1-1; no clear D gene. With 3 bases removed from V and 1 base from J, the gap between germline ends came to 3 bases. The CDR3 sequence is 12 residues long.

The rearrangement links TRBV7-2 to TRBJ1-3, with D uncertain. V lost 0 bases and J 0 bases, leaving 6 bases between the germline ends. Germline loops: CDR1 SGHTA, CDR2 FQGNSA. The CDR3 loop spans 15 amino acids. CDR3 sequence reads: CASSLAQSSGNTIYF. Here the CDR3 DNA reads TGTGCCAGCAGCTTAGCCCAGTCCTCTGGAAACACCATATATTTT.

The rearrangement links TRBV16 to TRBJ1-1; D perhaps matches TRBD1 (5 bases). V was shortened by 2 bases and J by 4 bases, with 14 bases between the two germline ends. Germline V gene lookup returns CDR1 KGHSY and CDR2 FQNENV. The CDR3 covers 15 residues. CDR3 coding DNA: TGTGCCAGCAGCCAAATAAGGGGAGGTGGCACTGAAGCTTTCTTT. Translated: CASSQIRGGGTEAFF. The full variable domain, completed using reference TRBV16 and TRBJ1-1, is GEEVAQTPKHLVRGEGQKAKLYCAPIKGHSYVFWYQQVLKNEFKFLISFQNENVFDETGMPKERFSAKCLPNSPCSLEIQATKLEDSAVYFCASSQIRGGGTEAFFGQGTRLTVV.